The sequence of this T cell receptor beta chain was determined in a study of T cells in Graves' hyperthyroidism and ophthalmopathy. In this sample, this clonotype turned up many times. The CDR3 loop spans 14 amino acids. With 2 bases removed from V and 7 bases from J, the gap between germline ends came to 11 bases. Germline CDR1 reads SGHVS; CDR2 reads FQNEAQ. Exclusions: uncontrolled infection, other autoimmune disease, pregnancy, lactation. RNA transcripts yielded amplified TCR beta CDR3 regions. A set of HTBI primers served as the primers for a first-round RT-PCR of the TCR CDR3. A single record per CDR3 protein comes from TCRdb applying MiXCR to the multiplex PCR reads. The sample includes 560,000 or so distinct CDR3 sequences, 46% of them seen just once.

The clonotype was recovered from a woman aged 18-29 years with Graves' hyperthyroidism. This rearrangement joins TRBV7-8 to TRBJ1-4, with D tentatively TRBD1 (6 bases). The specimen sequenced was peripheral blood or thyroid tissue (not recorded which). CDR3 residues: CASSLTGQSEKLFF. The DNA for the CDR3 is TGTGCCAGCAGCTTAACAGGGCAGAGTGAAAAACTGTTTTTT.